The following is a T cell receptor (beta chain) sequence with its context. This sample is part of a study of blood T cell repertoires in COVID-19. Study information: COVID-19 samples, acute and convalescent, were from the United States, Italy and Spain. PBMCs, B-cell-depleted T cells, or T cells were the source of the cDNA or gDNA that made up the material.

In the original analysis: Scientists estimated how many nucleated cells there were by amplifying reference gene primers. TCRdb's copy holds only in-frame clones and misses some; the assay was immunoSEQ multiplex PCR. D and trimming were read from the DNA, whereas the V and J calls and clone size are those reported in that table. The sample yields some 150,000 clones, 80% to 90% seen once. V dropped 5 bases and J dropped 7 bases, with 14 bases sitting between them. This CDR3 spans 14 amino acids. CDR1 is MNHEY and CDR2 is SVGEGT in the germline V gene. This TCR came from a human donor with acute or convalescent COVID-19. The donor label of this sample is uncertain. Sequencing was performed on peripheral blood. The V call is TRBV6-2 or TRBV6-3, the J call TRBJ1-4; perhaps TRBD1 as D (6 bases). CDR3 DNA: TGTGCCAGCAGTCGACAGGCCCGAGGTGAAAAACTGTTTTTT. Encoded protein: CASSRQARGEKLFF.